This T cell receptor beta chain comes out of a study of blood T cell repertoires in COVID-19. About the research overall: The samples span acute and convalescent COVID-19 from the United States, Italy and Spain.

The protocol was immunoSEQ multiplex PCR, while the TCRdb copy is restricted to in-frame clones and leaves out a portion. The sample yields about 330,000 clones, about 90% seen once. J gave up 2 bases and V 6 bases, and 4 bases lay outside the gene matches. The CDR3 contains 14 residues. CDR1 SNHLY and CDR2 FYNNEI come from the germline V gene. Participant age was about 18 to 89 years, and participants resided in 20 to 30 US areas. The receptor comes from a woman in her twenties or thirties who had recovered from COVID-19. The chain combines TRBV2 with TRBJ1-2; 9 positions agree with TRBD1. Sequencing used PBMCs or T cells enriched from blood (not recorded which). The CDR3 DNA reads TGTGCCAGCAGGTTACAGGGGGCGAACTATGGCTACACCTTC. It codes for CASRLQGANYGYTF.